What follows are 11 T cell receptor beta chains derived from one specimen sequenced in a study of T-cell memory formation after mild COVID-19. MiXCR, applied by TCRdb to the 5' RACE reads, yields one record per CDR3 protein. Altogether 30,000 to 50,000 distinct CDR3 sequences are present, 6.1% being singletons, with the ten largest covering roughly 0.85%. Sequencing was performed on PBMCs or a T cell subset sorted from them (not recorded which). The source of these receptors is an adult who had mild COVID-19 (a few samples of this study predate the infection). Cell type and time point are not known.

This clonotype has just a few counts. The CDR3 DNA reads as TGCGCCAGCAGCCCCGGACTAGCGGGGGCAGAGACCCAGTACTTC. Encoded protein: CASSPGLAGAETQYF. This rearrangement joins TRBV5-1 to TRBJ2-5; 13 nucleotides match TRBD2. This CDR3 is built from 15 residues. The ends lost 4 bases at V and 4 bases at J; junction bases unmatched: 4. CDR1 SGHRS and CDR2 YFSETQ come from the germline V gene.

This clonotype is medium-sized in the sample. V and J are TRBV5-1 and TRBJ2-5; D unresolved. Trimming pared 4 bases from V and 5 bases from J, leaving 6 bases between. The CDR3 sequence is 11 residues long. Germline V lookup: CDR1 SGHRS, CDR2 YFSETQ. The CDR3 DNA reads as TGCGCCAGCAGCGAACGGGAGACCCAGTACTTC. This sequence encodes CASSERETQYF.

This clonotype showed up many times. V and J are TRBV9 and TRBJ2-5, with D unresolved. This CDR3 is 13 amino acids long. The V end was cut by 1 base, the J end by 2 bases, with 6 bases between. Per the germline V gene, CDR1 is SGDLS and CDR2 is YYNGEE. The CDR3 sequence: CASSVSRQETQYF. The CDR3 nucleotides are TGTGCCAGCAGCGTATCCAGACAAGAGACCCAGTACTTC.

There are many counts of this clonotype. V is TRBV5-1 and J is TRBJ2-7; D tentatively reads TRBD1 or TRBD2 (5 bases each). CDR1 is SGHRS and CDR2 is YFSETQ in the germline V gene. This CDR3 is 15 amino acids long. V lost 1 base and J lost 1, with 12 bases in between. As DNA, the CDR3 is TGCGCCAGCAGCTTGAACCGGGACGTATCCTACGAGCAGTACTTC. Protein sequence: CASSLNRDVSYEQYF.

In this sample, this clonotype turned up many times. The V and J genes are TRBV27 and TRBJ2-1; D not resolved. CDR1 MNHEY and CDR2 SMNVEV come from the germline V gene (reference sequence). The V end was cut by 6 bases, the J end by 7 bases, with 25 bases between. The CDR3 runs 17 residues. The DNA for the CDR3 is TGTGCCAGCAGCCGGCCGAGCAGATCTACCGACGAGAATGAGCAGTTCTTC. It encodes CASSRPSRSTDENEQFF.

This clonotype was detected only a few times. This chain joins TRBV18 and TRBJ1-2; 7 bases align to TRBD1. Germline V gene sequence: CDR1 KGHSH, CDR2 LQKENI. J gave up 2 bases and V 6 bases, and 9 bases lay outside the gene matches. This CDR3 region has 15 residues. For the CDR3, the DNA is TGTGCCAGCTCGCTCTCCGAGGGGGCAAACTATGGCTACACCTTC. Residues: CASSLSEGANYGYTF.

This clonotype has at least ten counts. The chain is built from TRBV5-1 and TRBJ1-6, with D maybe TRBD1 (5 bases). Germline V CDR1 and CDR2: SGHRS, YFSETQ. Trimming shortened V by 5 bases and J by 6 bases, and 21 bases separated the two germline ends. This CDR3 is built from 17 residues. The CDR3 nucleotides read TGCGCCAGCAGAGAGGCCTCTCGAAGGGACGGTAATTCACCCCTCCACTTT. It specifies CASREASRRDGNSPLHF.

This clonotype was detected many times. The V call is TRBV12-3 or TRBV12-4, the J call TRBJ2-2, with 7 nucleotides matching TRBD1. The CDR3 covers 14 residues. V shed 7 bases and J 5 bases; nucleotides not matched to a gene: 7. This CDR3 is CASIPGTVTGELFF. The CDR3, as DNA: TGTGCCAGCATCCCCGGGACAGTTACCGGGGAGCTGTTTTTT.

The CDR3 protein is CASSLAWTLQETQYF. CDR3 DNA sequence: TGTGCCAGCAGTTTAGCTTGGACCCTCCAAGAGACCCAGTACTTC. The gene calls are TRBV12-3 or TRBV12-4 and TRBJ2-5; D call uncertain. Trimming removed 0 bases from V and 1 base from J, with 9 bases in between. CDR3 length equals 15 residues.

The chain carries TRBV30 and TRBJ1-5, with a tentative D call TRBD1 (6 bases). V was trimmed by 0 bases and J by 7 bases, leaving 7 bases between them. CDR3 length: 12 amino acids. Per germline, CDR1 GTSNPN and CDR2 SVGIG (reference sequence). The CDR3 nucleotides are TGTGCCTGGAGTGTGACAGGACAGCCCCAGCATTTT. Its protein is CAWSVTGQPQHF.

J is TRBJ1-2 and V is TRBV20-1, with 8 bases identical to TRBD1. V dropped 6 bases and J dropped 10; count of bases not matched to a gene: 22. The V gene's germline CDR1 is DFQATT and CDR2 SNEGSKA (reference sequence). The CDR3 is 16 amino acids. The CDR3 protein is CSATGTVGPGGQDYTF. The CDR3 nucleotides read TGCAGTGCAACAGGGACAGTAGGACCAGGGGGCCAAGACTACACCTTC.